Each of the 24 T cell receptor beta chains below was sequenced from the same sample in a study of blood T cell repertoires in COVID-19. Libraries were prepared by immunoSEQ multiplex PCR; TCRdb keeps only in-frame clonotypes and omits some of them. Of roughly 250,000 clones detected, around 87% appear once; the ten largest clones hold 1.5% to 2%. The sample was PBMCs or T cells enriched from blood (not recorded which). These TCRs come from a woman in her fifties or sixties who had recovered from COVID-19.

The table lists this clone with a count of one. V gene TRBV25-1 combines with J gene TRBJ1-3, with TRBD1 matching over 7 bases. Germline values: CDR1 MGHDK, CDR2 SYGVNS. V lost 4 bases, J lost 2 bases, and 5 bases stayed unmatched. The CDR3 extends over 15 amino acids. The CDR3 DNA reads as TGTGCCAGCAGTGCCTCACAGGGGACTGGAAACACCATATATTTT. Encoded protein: CASSASQGTGNTIYF.

V gene TRBV5-1 combines with J gene TRBJ2-1, with no clear D. The CDR3 extends over 12 amino acids. Germline assignment: CDR1 SGHRS and CDR2 YFSETQ. Trimming removed 0 bases at V and 8 bases at J, with 6 bases between. The CDR3 bases are TGCGCCAGCAGCTTGGTCTCTGATGAGCAGTTCTTC. It translates to CASSLVSDEQFF.

The genes are TRBV24-1 and TRBJ2-2, with TRBD2 as a possible D gene (7 bases). V lost 5 bases and J 4 bases, leaving 13 bases between the germline ends. The CDR3 totals 15 residues. CDR1 KGHDR and CDR2 SFDVKD come from the germline V gene. CDR3 nucleotide sequence: TGTGCCACCAGTGGGGGGGGCGAGAGCACCGGGGAGCTGTTTTTT. Translated: CATSGGGESTGELFF.

The chain links TRBV5-1 to TRBJ2-3; a weak D match, TRBD1 (5 bases). V lost 2 bases and J lost 4, with 11 bases in between. The CDR3 is 14 amino acids. Germline lookup yields CDR1 SGHRS and CDR2 YFSETQ. The CDR3: CASSFSREADTQYF. For the CDR3, the DNA is TGCGCCAGCAGCTTTTCCAGGGAAGCAGATACGCAGTATTTT.

The gene calls are TRBV28 and TRBJ1-5; TRBD1 matches 8 bases. The CDR3 has 16 amino acids. Losses at the gene ends were 5 bases for V and 4 bases for J; bases not matched to a gene: 10. The germline gives CDR1 MDHEN, CDR2 SYDVKM. CDR3 in DNA: TGTGCCAGCAGTACGGACAGGGAGGGGTGGAATCAGCCCCAGCATTTT. Amino acid sequence: CASSTDREGWNQPQHF.

The CDR3 sequence: CASSSQGQLNTEAFF. CDR3 DNA sequence: TGTGCCAGCAGTTCCCAGGGACAGCTGAACACTGAAGCTTTCTTT. The chain couples TRBV28 to TRBJ1-1; 7 nucleotides agree with TRBD1. The V gene's germline CDR1 is MDHEN and CDR2 SYDVKM. The CDR3 has 15 amino acids. V gave up 4 bases and J gave up 0 bases; unmatched junction bases: 5. Full variable domain (missing parts from reference TRBV28 and TRBJ1-1): DVKVTQSSRYLVKRTGEKVFLECVQDMDHENMFWYRQDPGLGLRLIYFSYDVKMKEKGDIPEGYSVSREKKERFSLILESASTNQTSMYLCASSSQGQLNTEAFFGQGTRLTVV.

The V call is TRBV6-6, the J call TRBJ2-7; the match to TRBD1 covers 8 bases. V shed 4 bases, J shed 5 bases, and the junction held 7 bases outside the gene matches. This CDR3 is 14 amino acids long. Germline V gene data show CDR1 as MNHNY and CDR2 as SVGAGI (reference sequence). The CDR3 spells CASSSIGQGNEQYF. The CDR3 bases are TGTGCCAGCAGTTCGATCGGACAGGGCAACGAGCAGTACTTC.

As DNA, the CDR3 is TGTGCCAGTAGTATTACGCTAGCGGGAGCGGCCAAAAACATTCAGTACTTC. This translates into CASSITLAGAAKNIQYF. The chain carries TRBV19 and TRBJ2-4; 10 bases map to TRBD2. CDR1 is LNHDA, CDR2 SQIVND, per germline (reference sequence). CDR3 length equals 17 residues. The V segment lost 3 bases and the J segment 1 base; nucleotides outside the gene matches: 6.

The chain employs TRBV28 and TRBJ1-4; D unresolved. This CDR3 spans 18 amino acids. Trimming cost V 3 bases and J 8 bases, with 25 bases left between them. Germline assignment: CDR1 MDHEN and CDR2 SYDVKM. CDR3 DNA sequence: TGTGCCAGCAGTTTGTTCGTCATTCTACAGAGCCCAAAAGAAAAACTGTTTTTT. It translates to CASSLFVILQSPKEKLFF.

The chain links TRBV5-6 to TRBJ2-7; 12 nucleotides match TRBD2. The germline V gene encodes CDR1 SGHDT and CDR2 YYEEEE. The CDR3 consists of 17 residues. The V and J ends lost 0 bases and 7 bases, in that order; junction bases with no gene match: 11. CDR3 DNA sequence: TGTGCCAGCAGCTTGGCCTCGGCTAGCGGGAGGGCGAGTGAGCAGTACTTC. Translation: CASSLASASGRASEQYF.

This chain uses TRBV5-1 with TRBJ1-2; maybe TRBD1 (5 bases). Between the trimmed V and J ends, which lost 7 bases and 3 bases, there was a span of 28 bases. The length of the CDR3 is 18 residues. In germline, CDR1 is SGHRS, CDR2 YFSETQ. The CDR3 sequence is CASALKVGGVNQDYGYTF. The CDR3 nucleotides are TGCGCCAGCGCTTTGAAGGTGGGAGGGGTGAATCAGGACTATGGCTACACCTTC.

This clone has only one observation. The rearrangement uses TRBV4-2 and TRBJ1-4; 8 positions match TRBD1. Germline V lookup: CDR1 LGHNA, CDR2 YNFKEQ. There are 19 residues in the CDR3. V lost 1 base to trimming and J lost 0 bases; unmatched junction nucleotides: 10. CDR3 protein: CASSQVAGTGSATNEKLFF. In DNA, the CDR3 is TGTGCCAGCAGCCAAGTAGCCGGGACAGGATCAGCAACTAATGAAAAACTGTTTTTT.

The rearrangement joins TRBV20-1 to TRBJ2-3; 8 nucleotides agree with TRBD2. Trimming cost V 3 bases and J 8 bases; bases outside gene matches: 22. This CDR3 contains 18 residues. Germline CDR1 and CDR2: DFQATT and SNEGSKA (reference sequence). The CDR3 DNA is TGCAGTGCTAGTGTCCGACTTCAGCGGGAGAGGGGGGAATTTACGCAGTATTTT. Amino acid sequence: CSASVRLQRERGEFTQYF.

The V and J genes are TRBV14 and TRBJ2-6, with D maybe TRBD2 (5 bases). The V end lost 1 base, the J end lost 2 bases, and 6 bases lay between the germline ends. Germline CDR1 reads SGHDN; CDR2 reads FVKESK. The CDR3 runs 15 residues. CDR3 residues: CASSQGRTGANVLTF. Here the CDR3 DNA reads TGTGCCAGCAGCCAAGGGAGGACTGGGGCCAACGTCCTGACTTTC.

This chain joins TRBV9 and TRBJ2-7; TRBD2 might be the D (6 bases). V shed 4 bases and J shed 3 bases, with 20 bases lying between them. The CDR3 sequence is 16 residues long. The germline gives CDR1 SGDLS, CDR2 YYNGEE. The CDR3 loop reads CASSKSPRGSFYEQYF. DNA of the CDR3: TGTGCCAGCAGCAAATCCCCCCGGGGGAGCTTCTACGAGCAGTACTTC.

This chain connects TRBV11-2 to TRBJ1-1, with D perhaps TRBD1 (6 bases). V lost 5 bases to trimming and J lost 7 bases, with 14 bases between them. This CDR3 is 13 amino acids long. CDR1 is SGHAT and CDR2 is FQNNGV in the germline V gene. Here the CDR3 DNA reads TGTGCCAGCAGCCCAAACTACAGGGATGAAGCTTTCTTT. Residues: CASSPNYRDEAFF.

This rearrangement joins TRBV28 to TRBJ2-7, with D hard to call. The V gene's germline CDR1 is MDHEN and CDR2 SYDVKM. Trimming stripped 4 bases from V and 5 bases from J, with 6 bases between. This CDR3 region has 11 residues. The CDR3 loop is CASSSPDEQYF. The DNA for the CDR3 is TGTGCCAGCAGTTCACCGGACGAGCAGTACTTC.

In nucleotides, the CDR3 is TGTGCCAGCTCACCACCCACTGTGAACGAGCAGTACTTC. Its protein product is CASSPPTVNEQYF. This chain links TRBV18 with TRBJ2-7; D not certain. Germline lookup yields CDR1 KGHSH and CDR2 LQKENI. The CDR3 contains 13 residues. The V end was cut by 0 bases, the J end by 5 bases, with 8 bases between.

This rearrangement joins TRBV15 to TRBJ2-1, with 9 bases matching TRBD2. CDR3 size: 15 residues. V trimming: 5 bases; J trimming: 6 bases; junction bases outside the gene matches: 8. The germline V gene encodes CDR1 LNHNV and CDR2 YYDKDF (reference sequence). CDR3 in DNA: TGTGCCACCAGCCGCCTAGCGGGATACGTCAATGAGCAGTTCTTC. This translates into CATSRLAGYVNEQFF. Full variable domain (missing parts from reference TRBV15 and TRBJ2-1): DAMVIQNPRYQVTQFGKPVTLSCSQTLNHNVMYWYQQKSSQAPKLLFHYYDKDFNNEADTPDNFQSRRPNTSFCFLDIRSPGLGDTAMYLCATSRLAGYVNEQFFGPGTRLTVL.

The chain combines TRBV28 with TRBJ2-1; D unclear. The V and J ends lost 6 bases and 11 bases respectively, with 17 bases between them. Looked up from germline, CDR1 is MDHEN and CDR2 is SYDVKM. The CDR3 is made up of 13 amino acids. CDR3 protein: CASRGPLERKQFF. CDR3 sequence (DNA): TGTGCCAGCAGGGGCCCCCTGGAAAGGAAGCAGTTCTTC.

A few counts support this clone. The chain combines TRBV21-1 with TRBJ1-3; the D call in the table, TRBD1, was not verified against the DNA. TRBV21-1 is shown as a pseudogene. This CDR3 has 17 amino acids. Here the CDR3 reads CASSKDRGPFSGNTIYF. In DNA, the CDR3 is TGTGCCAGCAGCAAAGACAGGGGCCCCTTCTCTGGAAACACCATATATTTT.

This chain links TRBV9 with TRBJ2-7; 8 nucleotides line up with TRBD2. In germline, CDR1 is SGDLS, CDR2 YYNGEE. The CDR3 spans 14 residues. The J segment lost 3 bases and the V segment lost 4 bases, leaving 6 bases of the junction unmatched. The CDR3 is CASSPGTRGYEQYF. CDR3 DNA sequence: TGTGCCAGCAGCCCCGGGACTAGAGGCTACGAGCAGTACTTC.

The J gene is TRBJ2-1, the V gene TRBV5-1, with 7 bases identical to TRBD1. CDR1 is SGHRS, CDR2 YFSETQ, per germline. The CDR3 is 15 residues long. V was clipped by 1 base and J by 3 bases; unmatched bases: 4. The CDR3: CASSLRDRNYNEQFF. In DNA, the CDR3 is TGCGCCAGCAGCTTGAGGGACAGAAACTACAATGAGCAGTTCTTC.

The chain uses TRBV2 and TRBJ2-5; TRBD2 aligns across 10 bases. With 9 bases clipped from V and 3 bases from J, the junction kept 10 bases outside the gene matches. The CDR3 is 15 residues long. Germline CDR1 is SNHLY and CDR2 is FYNNEI. CDR3 protein: CASAPGLASKETQYF. The DNA for the CDR3 is TGTGCCAGTGCTCCGGGACTAGCGTCGAAAGAGACCCAGTACTTC.